This T cell receptor (beta chain) was documented in a study of blood T cell repertoires in COVID-19. Overall study context: Samples of COVID-19 (acute and convalescent) were obtained from the United States, Italy and Spain. From T cells, B-cell-depleted T cells, or PBMCs came the material, which was cDNA or gDNA.

Sequencing used immunoSEQ multiplex PCR; TCRdb keeps in-frame clones, though not all of them. The top ten clones hold 0.62% of a sample with about 200,000 clones, about 90% of them seen once. This clone was observed once. V shed 3 bases and J 8 bases; nucleotides not matched to a gene: 3. The length of the CDR3 is 13 residues. The germline V gene encodes CDR1 MDHEN and CDR2 SYDVKM. Sequencing was done on a sample of peripheral blood. This chain uses TRBV28 with TRBJ2-4; 8 bases map to TRBD2. The receptor was derived from a man over 45 with acute or convalescent COVID-19. CDR3 sequence: CASSFSGKDIQYF. In DNA, the CDR3 is TGTGCCAGCAGTTTTAGCGGGAAGGACATTCAGTACTTC.